The text below deals with one T cell receptor beta chain. Antigen unknown. The data belong to a study of cytomegalovirus exposure and HLA in healthy donors. Overall study findings and caveats: TCR beta sequences reportedly predicted most subjects' HLA-A and HLA-B alleles accurately. Being indistinguishable, some V segments were excluded, TRBV6-2 and TRBV6-3 among them.

V was pared by 8 bases and J by 0 bases, with 23 bases between. The CDR3 sequence is 17 residues long. Germline V gives CDR1 SQVTM, CDR2 ANQGSEA. Primers for the PCR totalled 60 Vbeta and 13 Jbeta. Profiled with immunoSEQ multiplex PCR; TCRdb holds only in-frame clones, not every one. Across tens of thousands of clones, the top ten clones capture approximately 3.6% of the sample. The sequenced material came from PBMCs. The V and J genes are TRBV29-1 and TRBJ1-5; possibly TRBD1 for D (6 bases). This TCR was sampled from a woman aged 40 to 50 in good health and CMV-seropositive. The CDR3 here is CSPQDPGANYSNQPQHF. The CDR3 DNA reads TGCAGCCCCCAGGACCCAGGGGCCAACTATAGCAATCAGCCCCAGCATTTT.